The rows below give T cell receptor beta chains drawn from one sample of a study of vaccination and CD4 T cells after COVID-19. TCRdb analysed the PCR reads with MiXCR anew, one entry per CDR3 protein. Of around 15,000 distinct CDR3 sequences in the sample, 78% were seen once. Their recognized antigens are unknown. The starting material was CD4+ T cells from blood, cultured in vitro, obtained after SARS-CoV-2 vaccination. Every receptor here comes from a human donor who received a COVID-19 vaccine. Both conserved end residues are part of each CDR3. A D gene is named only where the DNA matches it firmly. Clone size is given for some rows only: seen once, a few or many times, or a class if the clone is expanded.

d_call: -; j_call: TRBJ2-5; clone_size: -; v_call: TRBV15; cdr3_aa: CATSRVGEETQYF; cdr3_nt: TGTGCCACCAGCAGAGTGGGGGAAGAGACCCAGTACTTC
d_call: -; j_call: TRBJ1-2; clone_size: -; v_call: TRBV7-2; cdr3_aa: CASSLAPGSNYGYTF; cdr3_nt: TGTGCCAGCAGCTTAGCGCCGGGGTCGAACTATGGCTACACCTTC
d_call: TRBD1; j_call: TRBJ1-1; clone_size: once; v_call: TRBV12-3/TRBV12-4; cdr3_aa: CASSSRRTGGAFF; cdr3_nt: TGTGCCAGCAGTTCTAGACGGACAGGGGGAGCTTTCTTT
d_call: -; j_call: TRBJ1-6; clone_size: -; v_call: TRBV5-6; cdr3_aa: CASSLAPGLDSPLHF; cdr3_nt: TGTGCCAGCAGCTTGGCCCCAGGGCTCGATTCACCCCTCCACTTT
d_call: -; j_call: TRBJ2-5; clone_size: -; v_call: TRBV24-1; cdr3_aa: CATSDSAGFQETQYF; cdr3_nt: TGTGCCACCAGTGATTCGGCGGGGTTCCAAGAGACCCAGTACTTC
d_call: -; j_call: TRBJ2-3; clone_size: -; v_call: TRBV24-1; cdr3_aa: CATRGADTQYF; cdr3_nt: TGTGCCACCAGGGGGGCAGATACGCAGTATTTT
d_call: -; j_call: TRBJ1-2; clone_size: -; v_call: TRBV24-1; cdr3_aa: CATSATAYGYTF; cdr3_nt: TGTGCCACCAGTGCGACAGCTTATGGCTACACCTTC
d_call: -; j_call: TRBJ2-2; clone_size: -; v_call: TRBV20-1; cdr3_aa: CSVLLGGPNTGELFF; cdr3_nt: TGCAGTGTTCTCCTAGGGGGGCCAAACACCGGGGAGCTGTTTTTT
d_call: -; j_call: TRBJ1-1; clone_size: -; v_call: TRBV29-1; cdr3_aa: CSVAYSGVGEEAFF; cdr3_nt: TGCAGCGTTGCCTACTCTGGGGTGGGGGAAGAGGCTTTCTTT
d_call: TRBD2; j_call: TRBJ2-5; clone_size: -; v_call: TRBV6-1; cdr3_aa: CASNKLAGTTQETQYF; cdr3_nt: TGTGCCAGCAACAAACTAGCGGGAACTACCCAAGAGACCCAGTACTTC
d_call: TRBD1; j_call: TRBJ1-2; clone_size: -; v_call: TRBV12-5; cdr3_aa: CASGQRTGEVVEYGYTF; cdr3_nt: TGTGCTAGTGGCCAGCGGACAGGGGAGGTTGTGGAGTATGGCTACACCTTC
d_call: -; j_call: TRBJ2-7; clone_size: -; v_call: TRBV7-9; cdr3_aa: CASSPGGGQYF; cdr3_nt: TGTGCCAGCAGCCCCGGGGGAGGGCAGTACTTC
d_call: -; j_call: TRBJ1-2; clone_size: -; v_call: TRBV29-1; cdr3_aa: CSVESGNRGYTF; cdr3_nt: TGCAGCGTTGAGTCGGGGAACCGGGGCTACACCTTC
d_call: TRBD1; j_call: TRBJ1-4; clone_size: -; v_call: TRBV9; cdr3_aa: CASSVRTGPQEKLFF; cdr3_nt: TGTGCCAGCAGCGTCCGGACAGGACCCCAGGAAAAACTGTTTTTT
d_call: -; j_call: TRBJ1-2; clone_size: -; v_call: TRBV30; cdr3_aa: CAWSVQARGYTF; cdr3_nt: TGTGCCTGGAGTGTACAGGCGCGTGGCTACACCTTC
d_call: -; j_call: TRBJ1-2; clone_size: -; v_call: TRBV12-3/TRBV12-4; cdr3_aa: CASTPLSTGKGYTF; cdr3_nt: TGTGCCAGCACCCCACTCTCAACAGGGAAAGGCTACACCTTC
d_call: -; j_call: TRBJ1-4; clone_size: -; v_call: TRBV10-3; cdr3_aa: CAISELGGTNEKLFF; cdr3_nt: TGTGCCATCAGTGAGTTAGGGGGGACTAATGAAAAACTGTTTTTT
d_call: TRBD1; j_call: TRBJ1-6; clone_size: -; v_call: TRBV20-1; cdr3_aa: CSARGPVTGGSPLHF; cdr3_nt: TGCAGTGCTAGAGGTCCTGTTACAGGGGGGTCACCCCTCCACTTT
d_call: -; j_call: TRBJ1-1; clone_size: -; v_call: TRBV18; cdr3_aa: CASSPLGERGDAFF; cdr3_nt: TGTGCCAGCTCACCACTTGGGGAGAGGGGAGACGCTTTCTTT
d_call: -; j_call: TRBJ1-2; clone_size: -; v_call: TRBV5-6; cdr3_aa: CASSLATAHYGYTF; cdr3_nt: TGTGCCAGCAGCTTGGCCACGGCCCACTATGGCTACACCTTC
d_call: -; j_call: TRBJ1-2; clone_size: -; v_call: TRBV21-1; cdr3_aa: CASSKPRQPLIGYTF; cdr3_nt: TGTGCCAGCAGCAAACCCCGACAGCCCCTGATAGGCTACACCTTC
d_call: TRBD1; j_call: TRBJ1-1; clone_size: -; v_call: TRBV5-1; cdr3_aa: CASSTRDRVTEAFF; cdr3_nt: TGCGCCAGCAGCACCCGGGACAGGGTTACTGAAGCTTTCTTT
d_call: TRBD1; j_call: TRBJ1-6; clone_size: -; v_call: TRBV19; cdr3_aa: CASSTQGARDSPLHF; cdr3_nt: TGTGCCAGTAGTACCCAGGGGGCTAGAGATTCACCCCTCCACTTT
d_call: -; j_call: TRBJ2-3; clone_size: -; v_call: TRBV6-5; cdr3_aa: CASSYLRDGSAQYF; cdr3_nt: TGTGCCAGCAGTTACCTGCGGGACGGGTCGGCGCAGTATTTT
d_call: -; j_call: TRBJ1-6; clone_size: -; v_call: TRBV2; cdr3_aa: CASLQGRNSPLHF; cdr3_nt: TGTGCCAGCCTACAAGGGAGAAATTCACCCCTCCACTTT
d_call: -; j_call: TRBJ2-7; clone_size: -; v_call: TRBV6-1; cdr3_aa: CASSEALGRNYEQYF; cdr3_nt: TGTGCCAGCAGTGAAGCTCTAGGACGCAACTACGAGCAGTACTTC
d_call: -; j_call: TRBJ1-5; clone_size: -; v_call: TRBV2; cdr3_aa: CASSDRQGLYSNQPQHF; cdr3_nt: TGTGCCAGCAGTGATAGGCAGGGCCTTTATAGCAATCAGCCCCAGCATTTT
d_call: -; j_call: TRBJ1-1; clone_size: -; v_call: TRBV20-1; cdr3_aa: CSAYPGGASEAFF; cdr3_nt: TGCAGTGCTTACCCGGGGGGGGCCAGTGAAGCTTTCTTT
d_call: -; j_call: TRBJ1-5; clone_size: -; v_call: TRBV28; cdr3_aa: CASSLRGGLVQPQHF; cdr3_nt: TGTGCCAGCAGTTTAAGGGGGGGCTTGGTTCAGCCCCAGCATTTT
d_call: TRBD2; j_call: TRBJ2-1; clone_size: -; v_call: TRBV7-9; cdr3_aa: CASSKYWRLAGAQGYNEQFF; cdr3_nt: TGTGCCAGCAGCAAATACTGGCGGCTAGCGGGGGCCCAAGGCTACAATGAGCAGTTCTTC
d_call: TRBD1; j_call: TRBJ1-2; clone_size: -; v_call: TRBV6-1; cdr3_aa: CASSLGTGGDYGYTF; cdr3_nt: TGTGCCAGCAGCCTGGGGACAGGGGGCGACTATGGCTACACCTTC
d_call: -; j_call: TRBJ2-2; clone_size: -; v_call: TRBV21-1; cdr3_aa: CASSITRAPRLFF; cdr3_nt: TGTGCCAGCAGCATTACTAGGGCTCCGCGGCTGTTTTTT
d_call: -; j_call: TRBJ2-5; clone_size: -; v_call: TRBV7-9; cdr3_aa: CASSLVRGLEAETQYF; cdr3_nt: TGTGCCAGCAGCTTGGTCAGGGGTTTAGAGGCGGAGACCCAGTACTTC
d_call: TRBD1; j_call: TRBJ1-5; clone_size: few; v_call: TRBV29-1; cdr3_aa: CSVTLSGTGYNQPQHF; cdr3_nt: TGCAGCGTGACCTTATCCGGGACAGGGTACAATCAGCCCCAGCATTTT
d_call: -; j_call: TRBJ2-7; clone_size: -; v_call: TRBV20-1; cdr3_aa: CSARLQGRDEQYF; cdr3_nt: TGCAGTGCTAGGCTACAGGGGAGGGACGAGCAGTACTTC
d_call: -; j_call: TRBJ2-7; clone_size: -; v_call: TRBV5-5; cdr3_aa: CASSPSLYEQYF; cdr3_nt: TGTGCCAGCAGCCCGTCACTCTACGAGCAGTACTTC
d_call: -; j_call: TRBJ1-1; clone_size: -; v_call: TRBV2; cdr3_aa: CASSEGIQTEAFF; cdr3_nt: TGTGCCAGCAGTGAAGGTATTCAGACTGAAGCTTTCTTT
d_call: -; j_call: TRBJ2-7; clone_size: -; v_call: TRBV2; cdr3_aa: CASRDSNYEQYF; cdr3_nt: TGTGCCAGCAGGGACAGCAACTACGAGCAGTACTTC
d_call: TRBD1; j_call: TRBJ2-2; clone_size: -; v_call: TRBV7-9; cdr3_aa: CASSRTGAGGELFF; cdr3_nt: TGTGCCAGCAGCCGGACAGGGGCCGGCGGGGAGCTGTTTTTT
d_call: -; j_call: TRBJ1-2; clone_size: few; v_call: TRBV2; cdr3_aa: CASRGLLDYGYTF; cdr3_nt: TGTGCCAGCAGAGGGTTGTTGGACTATGGCTACACCTTC
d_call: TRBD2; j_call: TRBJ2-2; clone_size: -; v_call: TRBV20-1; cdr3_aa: CSASFGGGTGELFF; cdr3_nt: TGCAGTGCTAGCTTCGGGGGGGGCACCGGGGAGCTGTTTTTT
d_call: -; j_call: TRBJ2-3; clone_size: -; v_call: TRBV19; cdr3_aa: CASSIEAGVIGTDTQYF; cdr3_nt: TGTGCCAGTAGTATAGAGGCAGGGGTAATCGGCACAGATACGCAGTATTTT
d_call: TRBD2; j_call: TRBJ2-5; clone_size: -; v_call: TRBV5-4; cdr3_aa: CASSPGGRGQETQYF; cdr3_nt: TGTGCCAGCAGCCCGGGGGGGCGGGGCCAAGAGACCCAGTACTTC
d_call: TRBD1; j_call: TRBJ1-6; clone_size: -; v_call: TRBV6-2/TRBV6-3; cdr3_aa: CASSLETGERSPLHF; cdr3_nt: TGTGCCAGCAGCCTGGAGACAGGGGAGCGTTCACCCCTCCACTTT
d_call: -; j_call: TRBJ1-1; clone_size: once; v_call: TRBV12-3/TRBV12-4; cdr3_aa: CASSPGPRNTEAFF; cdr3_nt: TGTGCCAGCAGCCCGGGACCGCGAAACACTGAAGCTTTCTTT
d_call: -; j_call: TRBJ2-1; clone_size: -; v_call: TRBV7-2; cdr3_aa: CASSLALYNEQFF; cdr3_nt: TGTGCCAGCAGCTTAGCGCTTTACAATGAGCAGTTCTTC
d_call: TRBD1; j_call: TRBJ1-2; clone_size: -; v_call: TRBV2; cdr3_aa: CASSATGGNGYTF; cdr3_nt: TGTGCCAGCAGTGCGACAGGGGGGAACGGCTACACCTTC
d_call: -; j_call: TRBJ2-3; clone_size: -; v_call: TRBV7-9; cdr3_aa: CASSGGGDATRDTQYF; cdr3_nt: TGTGCCAGCAGCGGAGGGGGTGACGCAACCAGGGATACGCAGTATTTT